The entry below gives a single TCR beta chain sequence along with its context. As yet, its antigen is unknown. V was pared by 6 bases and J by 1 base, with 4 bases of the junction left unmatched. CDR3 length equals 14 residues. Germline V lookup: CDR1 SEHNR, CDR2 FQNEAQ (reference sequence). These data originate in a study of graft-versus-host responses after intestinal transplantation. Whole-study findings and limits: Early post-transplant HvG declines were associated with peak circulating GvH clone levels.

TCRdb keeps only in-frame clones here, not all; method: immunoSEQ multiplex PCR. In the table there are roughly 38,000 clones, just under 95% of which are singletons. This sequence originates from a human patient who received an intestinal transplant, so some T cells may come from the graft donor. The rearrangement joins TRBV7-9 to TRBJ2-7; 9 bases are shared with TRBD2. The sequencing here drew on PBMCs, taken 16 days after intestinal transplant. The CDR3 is CASRLTSGSYEQYF. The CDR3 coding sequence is TGTGCCAGCAGGTTGACTAGCGGATCCTACGAGCAGTACTTC.